This T cell receptor beta chain was observed in a study of T cells after posttransplantation cyclophosphamide. A marrow graft followed busulfan-fludarabine conditioning, with cyclophosphamide on days +3 and +4. The CDR3 totals 17 residues. J gave up 5 bases and V 6 bases, and 16 bases lay outside the gene matches. Per germline, CDR1 LNHDA and CDR2 SQIVND (reference sequence). Profiled with immunoSEQ multiplex PCR; TCRdb holds only in-frame clones, not every one. This table holds more than 10,000 clones, roughly 80% found once. The J gene is TRBJ2-1, the V gene TRBV19, with 7 bases aligning to TRBD1. Sequenced here: PBMCs, sampled after allogeneic stem cell transplant with posttransplant cyclophosphamide. The TCR was taken from a female patient aged 45-60 years who received an allogeneic stem cell transplant from a related donor, was CMV-positive, and had no GVHD. Certain T cells may be donor cells from the graft. CDR3 sequence (DNA): TGTGCCAGTAGCCGGAACTCAGGGGGTCGGGGAAACAATGAGCAGTTCTTC. This encodes CASSRNSGGRGNNEQFF.